This T cell receptor beta chain came from a study of blood T cell repertoires in COVID-19. Study information: Samples came from the United States, Italy and Spain, spanning acute and convalescent COVID-19. The analysed material was cDNA or gDNA that came from T cells, B-cell-depleted T cells, or PBMCs.

In the original processing: It was from reference gene primer amplification that nucleated cell counts were estimated. TCRdb keeps only in-frame clones here, not all; method: immunoSEQ multiplex PCR. For V, J and clone size, that table is used; D and trimming come from the DNA. The repertoire consists of about 260,000 clones, with around 90% occurring once and the leading ten covering 0.7%. The CDR3 is 15 residues long. Germline V gene sequence: CDR1 LGHNA, CDR2 YSLEER. With 4 bases clipped from V and 3 bases from J, the junction kept 7 bases outside the gene matches. This rearrangement joins TRBV4-3 to TRBJ2-7; TRBD1 matches at 9 bases. Sample: peripheral blood. This TCR was recovered from a human donor in a cohort sampled during active COVID-19. CDR3 in amino acids: CASSRDRGEVYEQYF. As DNA, the CDR3 is TGCGCCAGCAGCCGAGACAGGGGGGAGGTCTACGAGCAGTACTTC.